This entry describes one T cell receptor (beta chain). It has no known antigen specificity. From each donor, an approximately 2.3 ml peripheral blood sample was collected into PAXgene tubes and kept at -80 degrees C. Without any T cell sorting, total RNA was extracted from whole blood using the PAXgene blood miRNA kit on an automated QIAcube. Peripheral blood from monozygotic twin pairs, either concordant or discordant for inflammatory bowel disease, underwent deep TCRalpha and TCRbeta repertoire profiling that used unique molecular barcoding. Smoking habits were recorded for all twin pairs, with individuals classified as current, former or never smokers. This sample is part of a study of monozygotic twins with inflammatory bowel disease (dated by TCRdb to between 2017 and 2020). Turning to the overall study: The full study comprised about 28 monozygotic twin pairs: nine German pairs (four IBD-concordant, five IBD-discordant) and 19 IBD-discordant Danish pairs. The search for disease-associated traits relied mainly on comparing, within discordant pairs, IBD patients with their genetically identical healthy co-twins. Each individual had, on average, about 151 000 unique TCRalpha sequences and 181 000 unique TCRbeta sequences available for analysis. Study-wide conclusions, independent of this receptor: Repertoire similarity did not differ between concordant and discordant twins, possibly due to limited statistical power. The results gave no support for a single strong signal or clonotype linked to IBD. IBD patients had lower TCRbeta repertoire diversity, measured by the inverse Simpson index, than their healthy co-twins. Background noise and inter-individual variability may have been introduced into the repertoires by the differing immunosuppressive treatments among patients. IBD patients shared fewer clonotypes with other individuals than healthy twins did, most markedly in patients showing signs of disease activity. The analysis was unable to tell apart different T cell subtypes.

Libraries came from 5' RACE. The input for every TCR library was 3,500 to 4,500 ng of total RNA. For each sample, cDNA synthesis with SMARTScribe reverse transcriptase was split into eight separate reactions. During cDNA synthesis, template switching was used to introduce unique molecular identifiers that contained a 6-nucleotide sample barcode. TCRalpha and TCRbeta cDNA was amplified in two nested PCRs of around 15 and 9 cycles, and bead purification was carried out after each PCR. Before amplification, the cDNA was treated with uracil DNA-glycosylase and purified using the QIAquick PCR purification kit. The second PCR added Illumina TruSeq-compatible adapters along with sample-specific barcodes. Library quality and concentration were checked on TapeStation and Qubit, and libraries were pooled at roughly 5.1 ng each. Sequencing of the pooled libraries was done on an Illumina HiSeq2500 single-index Rapid Run using custom sequencing primers and 2 x 100 bp reads. As for the original processing: MiGEC version 1.2.6 was used for UMI-based consensus assembly to correct PCR and sequencing errors. MiXCR version 2.1.1 handled V(D)J alignment, clonotype assembly and CDR3 extraction. To normalise gene usage, clonotype sharing and MAIT/NKT TCR abundance, the analysis used the top 1000, 10 000 and 20 000 clonotypes per sample. After downsampling to 27 000 UMIs, diversity was calculated as the inverse Simpson index using the vegan R package. Paired Mann-Whitney U tests were applied to discordant twin pairs, with Benjamini-Hochberg correction for multiple testing. Reprocessed by TCRdb, the reads give a single entry per CDR3 protein sequence, without DNA. Here the V and J calls rest on TCRdb's processing, not on the authors' analysis. The table for this sample shows more than 300,000 distinct CDR3 sequences. The top ten hold 2.5% to 3% of the sample.

CDR1 and CDR2, per the germline V gene (reference sequence), are DFQATT and SNEGSKA. The cysteine opens and the phenylalanine closes a CDR3 of 14 amino acids. DNA was not recorded. The sequence is built from TRBV20-1 and TRBJ2-5; the TCRdb D gene call, TRBD1, has no DNA to confirm it. The sample consisted of blood. The clonotype comes from a human donor with ulcerative colitis or Crohn's disease, or a healthy co-twin of an affected twin (not recorded which). The CDR3 region has the sequence CSATRQGDLETQYF.